A selection of T cell receptor beta chains follows, all from one sample in a study of cytomegalovirus exposure and HLA in healthy donors. The data were produced by immunoSEQ multiplex PCR, yet TCRdb's version contains in-frame clones alone and is incomplete. The profile shows some 120,000 clones, 60% to 85% of them singletons. The sequenced sample was PBMCs. Every receptor here comes from a middle-aged man in good health and CMV-seronegative. CDR3s leave out the opening cysteine and the closing phenylalanine or tryptophan. A clone size is listed for some rows: how often the clone was seen (once, few, many), or a class if it is expanded.

V,J,size,CDR3
TRBV18,TRBJ1-5,-,ASSERQGFQPQH
TRBV14,TRBJ2-2,-,ASSPHSVVGELF
TRBV7-2,TRBJ1-1,-,ASSPGGSGTEAF
TRBV2,TRBJ2-7,-,ASSENREYEQY
TRBV10-3,TRBJ1-2,-,AISANRGYNGYT
TRBV15,TRBJ2-3,-,ATSTRQGASTDTQY
TRBV7-9,TRBJ1-6,-,SSSSTGEPLH
TRBV7-2,TRBJ1-3,once,ASGNRNSGNTIY
TRBV5-1,TRBJ2-5,-,ASGDRVGETQY
TRBV18,TRBJ2-1,-,ASSPGTGAYNEQF
TRBV19,TRBJ2-3,-,ASSTAPTDTQY
TRBV5-1,TRBJ2-3,-,ASSLVVSGGVTDTQY
TRBV5-1,TRBJ2-2,-,ASTGGGANTGELF
TRBV7-8,TRBJ1-1,few,ASSLGSGTEAF
TRBV7-2,TRBJ2-5,-,ASSRWEVRGMAQY
TRBV6-5,TRBJ2-2,few,ASSAESTGELF
TRBV5-6,TRBJ1-3,-,ASSLAPQGESSGNTIY
TRBV28,TRBJ1-3,-,ASRLRASGNTIY
TRBV14,TRBJ1-6,-,ASSPFSPRGSPLH
TRBV6-1,TRBJ2-7,-,ASSEGVHEQY
TRBV6-4,TRBJ1-2,-,ASSSDRGYGYT
TRBV15,TRBJ1-5,once,ATSRWDRGRQPQH
TRBV28,TRBJ1-1,few,ASRPGTGWVTEAF
TRBV9,TRBJ2-1,-,ASRRLANGDEQF
TRBV7-9,TRBJ1-1,-,ASATETGGNTEAF
TRBV6-5,TRBJ2-1,-,ASSYGQERLYNEQF
TRBV5-4,TRBJ1-5,-,ASSLGGRDGQPQH